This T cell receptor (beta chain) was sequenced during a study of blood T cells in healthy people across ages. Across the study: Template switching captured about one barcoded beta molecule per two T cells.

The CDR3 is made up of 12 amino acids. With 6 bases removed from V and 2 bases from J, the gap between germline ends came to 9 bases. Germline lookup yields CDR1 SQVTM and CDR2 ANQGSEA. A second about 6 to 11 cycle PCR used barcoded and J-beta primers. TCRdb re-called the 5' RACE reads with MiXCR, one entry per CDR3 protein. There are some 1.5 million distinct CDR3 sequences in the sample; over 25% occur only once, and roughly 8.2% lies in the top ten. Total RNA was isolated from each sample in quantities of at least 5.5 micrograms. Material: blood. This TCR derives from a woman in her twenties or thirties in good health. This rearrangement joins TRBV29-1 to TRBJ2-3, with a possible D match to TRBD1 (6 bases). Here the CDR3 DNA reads TGCAGCGTCTGGACAGACACAGATACGCAGTATTTT. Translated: CSVWTDTDTQYF.